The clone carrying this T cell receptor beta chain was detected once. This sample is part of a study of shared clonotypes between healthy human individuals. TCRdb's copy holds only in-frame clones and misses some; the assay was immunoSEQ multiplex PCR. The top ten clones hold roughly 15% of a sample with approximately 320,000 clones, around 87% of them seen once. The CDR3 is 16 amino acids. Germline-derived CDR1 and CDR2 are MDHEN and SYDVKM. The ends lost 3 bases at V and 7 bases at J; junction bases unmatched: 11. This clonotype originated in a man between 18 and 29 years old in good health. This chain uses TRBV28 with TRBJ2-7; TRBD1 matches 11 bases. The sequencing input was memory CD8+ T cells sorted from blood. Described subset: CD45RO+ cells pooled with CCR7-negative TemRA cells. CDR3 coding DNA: TGTGCCAGCAGTTTCTCATCGGGACAGGGGGAAAGGGAGCAGTACTTC. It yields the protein CASSFSSGQGEREQYF.